Presented here are 24 T cell receptor beta chains from one specimen sequenced in a study of CXCR3-negative and CXCR3-positive naive CD8 T cells. UMI-labeled 5' RACE TRB cDNA libraries were prepared from the cells. No DNA is given; TCRdb re-called the 5' RACE reads and lists each CDR3 protein once. The sample has some 8,000 distinct CDR3 sequences; the top ten hold less than 2%. The sample consisted of naive CXCR3- CD8+ T cells from blood. Subset specified: CD45RO-CCR7+CD27+CD95- naive CD8+ T cells lacking CXCR3 (TNR3-). These receptors were obtained from a human donor in good health. Some clones in this sample may be carry-over from other donors' samples.

The chain links TRBV29-1 to TRBJ1-2; TCRdb proposes TRBD1, but this gene call is untestable without DNA. The CDR3 consists of 13 residues. Germline CDR1 is SQVTM and CDR2 is ANQGSEA. This CDR3 reads CSVEGGLTMEDTF. Supplemented by reference TRBV29-1 and TRBJ1-2, the full variable domain reads SAVISQKPSRDICQRGTSLTIQCQVDSQVTMMFWYRQQPGQSLTLIATANQGSEATYESGFVIDKFPISRPNLTFSTLTVSNMSPEDSSIYLCSVEGGLTMEDTFGSGTRLTVV.

The chain joins TRBV20-1 to TRBJ2-4; TCRdb gives TRBD1 as the D gene, but with no DNA this cannot be confirmed. Germline values: CDR1 DFQATT, CDR2 SNEGSKA (reference sequence). CDR3 size: 13 residues. The CDR3 sequence: CSAPTGAKNIQYF.

The chain employs TRBV5-1 and TRBJ1-4; lacking DNA, the TRBD1 call made by TCRdb goes unchecked. Germline V gene data show CDR1 as SGHRS and CDR2 as YFSETQ. The CDR3 runs 14 residues. This CDR3 is CASSLGTGNEKLFF.

The V call is TRBV19, the J call TRBJ2-2. CDR3 length: 12 amino acids. Germline CDR1 reads LNHDA; CDR2 reads SQIVND (reference sequence). The CDR3: CASRKNTGELFF.

CDR3 amino acids: CASSQGGSGTSSYNEQFF. This chain links TRBV7-3 with TRBJ2-1; TCRdb picks TRBD1, but there is no DNA to check that call. Germline V lookup: CDR1 SGHTA, CDR2 FQGTGA. This CDR3 is 18 amino acids long.

This clonotype ranks as medium-sized in terms of frequency. The chain recombines TRBV29-1 with TRBJ2-5; without DNA, the TCRdb call of TRBD2 cannot be checked. This CDR3 is 13 amino acids long. Looked up from germline, CDR1 is SQVTM and CDR2 is ANQGSEA. CDR3: CSAAGLNQETQYF.

The chain employs TRBV9 and TRBJ2-3; TCRdb calls TRBD1, which cannot be checked without DNA. Germline V gene data show CDR1 as SGDLS and CDR2 as YYNGEE. The CDR3 is 14 amino acids. CDR3: CASSVGPGEDTQYF.

This chain joins TRBV4-1 and TRBJ1-5. Germline loops: CDR1 MGHRA, CDR2 YSYEKL. This CDR3 has 16 residues. The CDR3 protein is CASSQKADYSNQPQHF.

Considering frequency, this clonotype is medium-sized. This chain joins TRBV3-1 and TRBJ1-1; TCRdb proposes TRBD1, but this gene call is untestable without DNA. The CDR3 contains 12 residues. CDR1 and CDR2 (germline): LGHDT, YNNKEL (reference sequence). CDR3 amino acids: CASSQGVTEVFF.

The genes are TRBV4-1 and TRBJ2-7; TCRdb's D gene call, TRBD2, goes unchecked for lack of DNA. The CDR3 sequence is 15 residues long. The germline gives CDR1 MGHRA, CDR2 YSYEKL. CDR3 protein: CASSQDPGVGYEQYF.

Considering frequency, this clonotype is medium-sized. V usage is TRBV29-1 and J usage is TRBJ1-4; lacking DNA, the TRBD1 call made by TCRdb goes unchecked. This CDR3 region has 13 residues. From germline, CDR1 is SQVTM and CDR2 ANQGSEA. CDR3 protein: CSVVGGDNEKLFF.

The chain has TRBV29-1 and TRBJ2-1; TCRdb designates TRBD1, a call that cannot be tested without DNA. The CDR3 runs to 11 residues. CDR1 SQVTM and CDR2 ANQGSEA come from the germline V gene. The chain's CDR3 is CSVDLLGEQFF.

The chain recombines TRBV29-1 with TRBJ2-7; without DNA, the TCRdb call of TRBD1 cannot be checked. The CDR3 consists of 14 residues. CDR1 is SQVTM, CDR2 ANQGSEA, per germline. The CDR3 loop reads CSVEKGGEKDEQYF.

This clonotype is medium-sized (0.01 to 0.1%) by frequency. The chain has TRBV7-9 and TRBJ2-3. Germline V gene lookup returns CDR1 SEHNR and CDR2 FQNEAQ (reference sequence). The CDR3 sequence is 15 residues long. CDR3 sequence reads: CAGKGGRDSTDTQYF. Supplemented by reference TRBV7-9 and TRBJ2-3, the full variable domain reads DTGVSQNPRHKITKRGQNVTFRCDPISEHNRLYWYRQTLGQGPEFLTYFQNEAQLEKSRLLSDRFSAERPKGSFSTLEIQRTEQGDSAMYLCAGKGGRDSTDTQYFGPGTRLTVL.

The chain combines TRBV29-1 with TRBJ2-7; as DNA is missing, the TRBD1 call by TCRdb cannot be tested. From germline, CDR1 is SQVTM and CDR2 ANQGSEA. The CDR3 loop spans 13 amino acids. CDR3 in amino acids: CSVVRGASYEQYF.

This clonotype is called medium-sized (0.01 to 0.1%) based on its frequency. The chain uses TRBV20-1 and TRBJ2-5; the TRBD2 assignment by TCRdb is unverifiable without DNA. The V gene's germline CDR1 is DFQATT and CDR2 SNEGSKA (reference sequence). The CDR3 is 17 residues long. The CDR3 sequence is CSAREAHLLAGRETQYF.

This sequence joins TRBV29-1 and TRBJ2-1; lacking DNA, the TRBD1 call made by TCRdb goes unchecked. Germline CDR1 reads SQVTM; CDR2 reads ANQGSEA. The CDR3 contains 13 residues. The CDR3 sequence is CSVAGTGGNEQFF.

The chain uses TRBV29-1 and TRBJ2-5; TCRdb designates TRBD2, a call that cannot be tested without DNA. The CDR3 runs 13 residues. Germline V lookup: CDR1 SQVTM, CDR2 ANQGSEA. The CDR3 loop reads CSACLAGEETQYF. Variable domain in full (rest from reference TRBV29-1 and TRBJ2-5): SAVISQKPSRDICQRGTSLTIQCQVDSQVTMMFWYRQQPGQSLTLIATANQGSEATYESGFVIDKFPISRPNLTFSTLTVSNMSPEDSSIYLCSACLAGEETQYFGPGTRLLVL.

By frequency, this clonotype registers medium-sized (0.01 to 0.1%). This chain links TRBV27 with TRBJ2-3; no DNA is available, so the TRBD1 call from TCRdb remains unchecked. CDR1 is MNHEY, CDR2 SMNVEV, per germline (reference sequence). The CDR3 is made up of 15 amino acids. The CDR3 loop reads CASSLVQGSTDTQYF.

Measured by frequency, this clonotype is medium-sized (0.01 to 0.1%). This chain links TRBV11-2 with TRBJ2-7; TCRdb calls TRBD1, which cannot be checked without DNA. The CDR3 is 15 amino acids. Germline CDR1 is SGHAT and CDR2 is FQNNGV. CDR3 in amino acids: CASSGRDGPSYEQYF.

Considering frequency, this clonotype is medium-sized (0.01 to 0.1%). This chain connects TRBV28 to TRBJ1-1; there is no DNA to check the TCRdb D call of TRBD1. The CDR3 runs 15 residues. Germline CDR1 reads MDHEN; CDR2 reads SYDVKM. The CDR3 loop reads CASRDGQGGNTEAFF.

This sequence joins TRBV7-6 and TRBJ2-3. Germline V gene sequence: CDR1 SGHVS, CDR2 FNYEAQ. CDR3 length equals 14 residues. CDR3 region: CASSLAGDTDTQYF.

Measured by frequency, this clonotype is medium-sized (0.01 to 0.1%). This chain uses TRBV2 with TRBJ2-1; without DNA, the TCRdb call of TRBD1 cannot be checked. From germline, CDR1 is SNHLY and CDR2 FYNNEI. The length of the CDR3 is 15 residues. The CDR3 spells CASSAWTGLNNEQFF.

The chain has TRBV28 and TRBJ2-1; the TRBD1 assignment by TCRdb is unverifiable without DNA. CDR1 and CDR2 from the germline V gene are MDHEN and SYDVKM. The CDR3 is made up of 15 amino acids. The CDR3 spells CASSLPGQGLNEQFF. The entire variable domain, with the rest obtained from reference TRBV28 and TRBJ2-1, is as follows: DVKVTQSSRYLVKRTGEKVFLECVQDMDHENMFWYRQDPGLGLRLIYFSYDVKMKEKGDIPEGYSVSREKKERFSLILESASTNQTSMYLCASSLPGQGLNEQFFGPGTRLTVL.